These 5 T cell receptor beta chains originate from one sample sequenced in a study of blood T cell repertoires in COVID-19. Data came from immunoSEQ multiplex PCR; TCRdb stores just in-frame clones and leaves some out. The sample holds about 150,000 clones, 76% seen once. The sample was peripheral blood. Every receptor here comes from a woman of 80 years or more with acute or convalescent COVID-19.

The gene calls are TRBV5-1 and TRBJ2-3, with TRBD2 matching 10 bases. Germline-derived CDR1 and CDR2 are SGHRS and YFSETQ. The CDR3 has 16 amino acids. The ends lost 0 bases at V and 5 bases at J; junction bases unmatched: 6. This chain's CDR3 is CASSLEASGGRDTQYF. The CDR3, as DNA: TGCGCCAGCAGCTTGGAGGCTAGCGGGGGCAGAGATACGCAGTATTTT.

V is TRBV6-5 and J is TRBJ2-7; no firm D call. The length of the CDR3 is 15 residues. The germline V gene has CDR1 MNHEY and CDR2 SVGAGI. V lost 4 bases and J 3 bases, leaving 16 bases between the germline ends. In nucleotides, the CDR3 is TGTGCCAGCAGTTCTCCCCCCACATCGATCTACGAGCAGTACTTC. It specifies CASSSPPTSIYEQYF.

V and J are TRBV5-1 and TRBJ2-3; the match to TRBD2 covers 7 bases. The CDR3 spans 14 residues. Germline-derived CDR1 and CDR2 are SGHRS and YFSETQ. Trimming removed 9 bases from V and 6 bases from J; junction bases left unmatched: 13. The CDR3 nucleotides are TGCGCCACCCGACTAGCCAATCTATTGGATACGCAGTATTTT. The encoded protein is CATRLANLLDTQYF. Full variable domain (outside the CDR3, taken from reference TRBV5-1 and TRBJ2-3): KAGVTQTPRYLIKTRGQQVTLSCSPISGHRSVSWYQQTPGQGLQFLFEYFSETQRNKGNFPGRFSGRQFSNSRSEMNVSTLELGDSALYLCATRLANLLDTQYFGPGTRLTVL.

V usage is TRBV11-3 and J usage is TRBJ1-1; the D gene is possibly TRBD1 (6 bases). Deletions cut 5 bases from V and 2 bases from J, with 12 bases between. The CDR3 has 14 residues. Per germline, CDR1 SGHNT and CDR2 YENEEA. This chain's CDR3 is CASSRGGGNTEAFF. The CDR3 DNA reads TGTGCCAGCAGCCGAGGGGGGGGTAACACTGAAGCTTTCTTT. The full variable domain, with the rest looked up from reference TRBV11-3 and TRBJ1-1, is EAGVVQSPRYKIIEKKQPVAFWCNPISGHNTLYWYLQNLGQGPELLIRYENEEAVDDSQLPKDRFSAERLKGVDSTLKIQPAELGDSAVYLCASSRGGGNTEAFFGQGTRLTVV.

The CDR3 loop is CASSKEDRNSYEQYF. In DNA form, the CDR3 reads TGTGCCAGCAGCAAAGAGGACAGGAACTCCTACGAGCAGTACTTC. V usage is TRBV21-1 and J usage is TRBJ2-7; TRBD1 is taken as the D call from the table, unchecked against the DNA. TRBV21-1 counts as a pseudogene. CDR3 length: 15 residues.